Listed below are T cell receptor beta chains from one sample, sequenced in a study of cytomegalovirus exposure and HLA in healthy donors. Generated by immunoSEQ multiplex PCR, the TCRdb table keeps only in-frame clones and is missing some. The data contain about 180,000 clones, roughly 80% of them singletons. Specimen: PBMCs. The receptors come from a man in his 60s in good health and CMV-seronegative. Each CDR3 is given with its conserved first and last residue. Each record gives: D gene, V gene, J gene, clone size, CDR3 protein, CDR3 DNA. The D gene is left open where the match is weak. Size is omitted from some rows. Given values are once, few, many or a class for expanded clones.

.	TRBV5-1	TRBJ2-7	.	CASSLTAYEQYF	TGCGCCAGCAGCTTGACAGCCTACGAGCAGTACTTC
TRBD1	TRBV28	TRBJ2-1	few	CASSLQGAYNEQFF	TGTGCCAGCAGTTTACAGGGGGCCTACAATGAGCAGTTCTTC
TRBD1	TRBV5-4	TRBJ1-1	.	CASSYLGQGREAFF	TGTGCCAGCAGCTACCTGGGACAGGGTCGTGAAGCTTTCTTT
TRBD2	TRBV9	TRBJ2-7	.	CASSPRTSGGDEQYF	TGTGCCAGCAGCCCCCGGACTAGCGGGGGGGACGAGCAGTACTTC
.	TRBV6-1	TRBJ1-1	.	CASSDNGRGSTNTEAFF	TGTGCCAGCAGTGATAATGGGAGGGGTTCTACCAACACTGAAGCTTTCTTT
TRBD1	TRBV27	TRBJ1-4	.	CASSPGQGVATNEKLFF	TGTGCCAGCAGTCCCGGACAGGGGGTCGCAACTAATGAAAAACTGTTTTTT
.	TRBV10-3	TRBJ2-5	.	CAISHKQDSPQETQYF	TGTGCCATCAGTCACAAACAGGACAGTCCCCAAGAGACCCAGTACTTC
.	TRBV5-1	TRBJ2-1	.	CASSNRQGPLYNEQFF	TGCGCCAGCAGCAACCGGCAGGGTCCCCTCTACAATGAGCAGTTCTTC
.	TRBV7-8	TRBJ2-7	.	CASSLARDISYEQYF	TGTGCCAGCAGCTTAGCTAGGGACATTTCCTACGAGCAGTACTTC
.	TRBV6-4	TRBJ2-2	.	CASSDSPFTGELFF	TGTGCCAGCAGTGACTCCCCCTTCACCGGGGAGCTGTTTTTT
.	TRBV28	TRBJ2-2	.	CASRPFRVTGELFF	TGTGCCAGCAGACCTTTCAGGGTCACCGGGGAGCTGTTTTTT
TRBD1	TRBV5-1	TRBJ2-5	.	CASSSLPGQGKETQYF	TGCGCCAGCAGCTCGCTCCCGGGACAGGGTAAAGAGACCCAGTACTTC
.	TRBV9	TRBJ1-1	.	CASSAGNAAEAFF	TGTGCCAGCAGCGCCGGGAACGCCGCTGAAGCTTTCTTT
.	TRBV4-1	TRBJ2-2	.	CASSPRSGGLNTGELFF	TGCGCCAGCAGCCCCCGTTCGGGGGGCCTAAACACCGGGGAGCTGTTTTTT
.	TRBV27	TRBJ2-7	.	CASSSLDMAQYEQYF	TGTGCCAGCAGTTCACTCGACATGGCCCAGTACGAGCAGTACTTC
TRBD2	TRBV5-1	TRBJ2-7	.	CASSLGGLASYEQYF	TGCGCCAGCAGCTTGGGAGGACTAGCCTCCTACGAGCAGTACTTC
.	TRBV15	TRBJ2-7	.	CATSRDRLETLSYEQYF	TGTGCCACCAGCAGAGATAGACTCGAAACGCTCTCCTACGAGCAGTACTTC
.	TRBV18	TRBJ1-3	once	CASSPPQGGNTIYF	TGTGCCAGCTCACCGCCTCAGGGAGGAAACACCATATATTTT
TRBD1	TRBV4-2	TRBJ1-1	.	CASSRNTGADTEAFF	TGTGCCAGCAGCCGGAACACAGGGGCGGACACTGAAGCTTTCTTT
.	TRBV2	TRBJ2-7	once	CATAVLGGPTYEQYF	TGTGCCACAGCAGTGTTGGGGGGGCCCACCTACGAGCAGTACTTC
TRBD1	TRBV6-4	TRBJ1-4	once	CASRKGQGRLNEKLFF	TGTGCCAGCAGGAAGGGACAGGGGAGACTTAATGAAAAACTGTTTTTT
TRBD2	TRBV13	TRBJ2-7	few	CASSSGTSGGAGDEQYF	TGTGCCAGCAGCTCCGGGACTAGCGGGGGGGCCGGGGACGAGCAGTACTTC
.	TRBV10-1	TRBJ2-7	.	CASRRRPTGEHYEQYF	TGCGCCAGCAGGAGGCGACCGACAGGAGAACACTACGAGCAGTACTTC
TRBD1	TRBV19	TRBJ2-7	.	CASKGTGLHEQYF	TGTGCCAGTAAGGGGACAGGGCTTCACGAGCAGTACTTC
TRBD2	TRBV7-9	TRBJ2-2	few	CASSRLAGNTGELFF	TGCGCCAGCAGCCGACTAGCGGGGAACACCGGGGAGCTGTTTTTT
TRBD1	TRBV9	TRBJ1-1	.	CASSDGDRGNTEAFF	TGTGCCAGCAGCGATGGGGACAGGGGCAACACTGAAGCTTTCTTT
.	TRBV27	TRBJ1-4	.	CASSFLPLNGEKLFF	TGTGCCAGCAGTTTTCTCCCGTTAAACGGTGAAAAACTGTTTTTT
.	TRBV14	TRBJ2-5	few	CASSQDGLPWGWWGETQYF	TGTGCCAGCAGCCAAGACGGACTCCCCTGGGGATGGTGGGGAGAGACCCAGTACTTC
.	TRBV25-1	TRBJ1-2	.	CASSEEGRNYGYTF	TGTGCCAGCAGCGAGGAGGGGAGGAACTATGGCTACACCTTC
TRBD1	TRBV2	TRBJ1-1	.	CASSRDRGQGTEAFF	TGTGCCAGCAGTAGGGACAGGGGGCAGGGCACTGAAGCTTTCTTT
.	TRBV5-1	TRBJ1-2	.	CASSMTGDPNYGYPF	TGCGCCAGCAGCATGACAGGTGATCCTAACTATGGCTACCCCTTC
TRBD1	TRBV15	TRBJ2-5	few	CATSRDPSRGRETQYF	TGTGCCACCAGCAGAGATCCGAGCAGGGGGCGAGAGACCCAGTACTTC
.	TRBV30	TRBJ1-2	.	CAWSEVRSNYGYTF	TGTGCCTGGAGTGAAGTCAGATCCAACTATGGCTACACCTTC
.	TRBV5-8	TRBJ2-2	.	CASTWRATTTGELFF	TGTGCCAGCACTTGGAGGGCCACGACCACCGGGGAGCTGTTTTTT
.	TRBV4-1	TRBJ1-6	.	CASSQDSTYRDSPLHF	TGCGCCAGCAGCCAAGATTCCACATACAGGGACTCACCCCTCCACTTT
.	TRBV4-1	TRBJ1-3	once	CASSHELQGFGNTIYF	TGCGCCAGCAGCCACGAGCTACAGGGTTTTGGAAACACCATATATTTT
.	TRBV21-1	TRBJ2-5	.	CASTLEPPSGGAFRETQYF	TGTGCCAGCACCCTCGAGCCCCCTAGCGGGGGGGCCTTCAGAGAGACCCAGTACTTC
.	TRBV30	TRBJ2-2	once	CAWRTGTNTGELFF	TGTGCCTGGAGGACAGGAACGAACACCGGGGAGCTGTTTTTT
.	TRBV4-2	TRBJ1-2	.	CASSQDFRSNYGYTF	TGTGCCAGCAGCCAAGACTTTAGATCTAACTATGGCTACACCTTC
.	TRBV27	TRBJ1-5	few	CASSLSGQNGQPQHF	TGTGCCAGCAGTTTATCGGGACAAAACGGTCAGCCCCAGCATTTT
.	TRBV6-1	TRBJ1-1	few	CASSATRTVGTEAFF	TGTGCCAGCAGCGCTACAAGGACAGTTGGGACTGAAGCTTTCTTT
TRBD1	TRBV9	TRBJ1-1	.	CASSEGQGSEAFF	TGTGCCAGCAGCGAAGGACAGGGGAGTGAAGCTTTCTTT
TRBD1	TRBV10-3	TRBJ1-2	.	CAISVGTGNDNYGYTF	TGTGCCATCAGTGTAGGGACAGGGAACGATAACTATGGCTACACCTTC
.	TRBV2	TRBJ2-5	.	CASSWLAEETQYF	TGTGCCAGCAGCTGGTTAGCCGAAGAGACCCAGTACTTC
.	TRBV6-1	TRBJ2-7	.	CASSAPGEQYF	TGTGCCAGCAGTGCCCCAGGGGAGCAGTACTTC
.	TRBV30	TRBJ1-1	.	CAWNNNGPQSAFF	TGTGCCTGGAATAATAATGGGCCCCAAAGCGCTTTCTTT
TRBD1	TRBV5-1	TRBJ2-3	.	CASSSIQGVADTQYF	TGCGCCAGCAGCTCGATTCAGGGGGTGGCAGATACGCAGTATTTT
.	TRBV19	TRBJ1-3	.	CASSLSPSGNGNTIYF	TGTGCCAGTAGTCTATCCCCTTCGGGGAACGGAAACACCATATATTTT
.	TRBV7-9	TRBJ1-1	.	CASSLEGSTEAFF	TGTGCCAGCAGCTTAGAAGGGAGCACTGAAGCTTTCTTT
TRBD2	TRBV6-4	TRBJ2-3	.	CASSDRVAGGPDTQYF	TGTGCCAGCAGTGACCGGGTAGCGGGGGGGCCGGATACGCAGTATTTT
.	TRBV5-8	TRBJ1-2	.	CASSLSLTAAHGYTF	TGTGCCAGCAGCTTGTCACTCACTGCGGCCCATGGCTACACCTTC
.	TRBV5-4	TRBJ1-1	.	CASSSGTDTEAFF	TGTGCCAGCAGCTCCGGGACTGACACTGAAGCTTTCTTT
.	TRBV6-6	TRBJ1-1	.	CASSRPTGLNTEAFF	TGTGCCAGCAGCCGACCGACAGGTCTGAACACTGAAGCTTTCTTT
.	TRBV9	TRBJ2-3	.	CASSVGGDRGDTQYF	TGTGCCAGCAGCGTAGGGGGAGACCGCGGAGATACGCAGTATTTT
.	TRBV19	TRBJ2-3	once	CASSRGGRTDTQYF	TGTGCCAGTAGTAGGGGGGGCAGGACAGATACGCAGTATTTT
.	TRBV19	TRBJ1-5	.	CASSIIPWTVYSNQPQHF	TGTGCCAGTAGTATTATCCCCTGGACAGTTTATAGCAATCAGCCCCAGCATTTT
TRBD1	TRBV4-1	TRBJ2-1	.	CASSRTQGDNEQFF	TGCGCCAGCAGCCGGACCCAGGGGGACAATGAGCAGTTCTTC
.	TRBV9	TRBJ2-7	.	CASSLDLEGREQYF	TGTGCCAGCAGCTTGGACTTAGAAGGGCGCGAGCAGTACTTC
.	TRBV9	TRBJ2-1	.	CASSVRVSSYNEQFF	TGTGCCAGCAGCGTGAGGGTGAGCTCCTACAATGAGCAGTTCTTC